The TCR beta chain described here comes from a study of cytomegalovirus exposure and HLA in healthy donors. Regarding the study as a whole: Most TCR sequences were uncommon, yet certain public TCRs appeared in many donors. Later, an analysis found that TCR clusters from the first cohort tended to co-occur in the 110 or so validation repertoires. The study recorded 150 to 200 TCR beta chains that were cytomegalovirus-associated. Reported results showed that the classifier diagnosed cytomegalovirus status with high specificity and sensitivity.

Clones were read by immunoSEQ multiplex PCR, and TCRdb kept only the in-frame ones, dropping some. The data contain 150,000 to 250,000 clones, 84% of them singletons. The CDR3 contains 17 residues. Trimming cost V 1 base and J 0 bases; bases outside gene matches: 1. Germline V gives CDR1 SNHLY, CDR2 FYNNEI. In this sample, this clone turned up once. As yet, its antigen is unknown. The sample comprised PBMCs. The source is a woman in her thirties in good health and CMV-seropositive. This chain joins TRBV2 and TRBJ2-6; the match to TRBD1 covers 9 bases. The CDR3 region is CASSEDRGLSGANVLTF. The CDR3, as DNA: TGTGCCAGCAGTGAAGACAGGGGGCTCTCTGGGGCCAACGTCCTGACTTTC.